A selection of T cell receptor beta chains follows, all from one sample in a study of monozygotic twins with cystic fibrosis. The protocol was immunoSEQ multiplex PCR, while the TCRdb copy is restricted to in-frame clones and leaves out a portion. The table records around 9,500 clones, 98% to 99% of them present only once. Specimen: blood. Every receptor here comes from a girl aged 2 to 10 with cystic fibrosis. Both conserved end residues are part of each CDR3. A D gene is named only where the DNA matches it firmly. A row's size may be missing; if present it is once, few, many or a size class.

CDR3: CASSEWKGTDYGYTF; V: TRBV2; size: -; D: TRBD1
CDR3: CASSIDGGPNTEAFF; V: TRBV19; size: -; D: -
CDR3: CASSSPGLVSYEQYF; V: TRBV6-6; size: -; D: TRBD2
CDR3: CASSLGLAGVTDTQYF; V: TRBV5-4; size: -; D: TRBD2
CDR3: CASSPTSGRRHEQFF; V: TRBV13; size: -; D: TRBD2
CDR3: CASSQGFWDQPQHF; V: TRBV28; size: -; D: -
CDR3: CASSHSGRALDEQYF; V: TRBV14; size: -; D: TRBD2
CDR3: CASSPRGGEDYGYTF; V: TRBV5-1; size: once; D: -
CDR3: CASSPALLAFF; V: TRBV7-2; size: -; D: -
CDR3: CASSSPGQGTPEAFF; V: TRBV7-6; size: once; D: TRBD1
CDR3: CASSLADTGELFF; V: TRBV5-1; size: -; D: -
CDR3: CASTGGNYGYTF; V: TRBV13; size: -; D: TRBD1
CDR3: CASSQDQGEEGAYEQYF; V: TRBV4-2; size: -; D: -
CDR3: CASSLRGVGYGYTF; V: TRBV27; size: -; D: -
CDR3: CASSPGSLAGGPLDTQYF; V: TRBV5-1; size: -; D: TRBD2
CDR3: CASSFPVAYNEQFF; V: TRBV5-6; size: once; D: -
CDR3: CASSPPSESTQYF; V: TRBV18; size: -; D: -
CDR3: CASRSGILAKNIQYF; V: TRBV6-5; size: -; D: TRBD2
CDR3: CSAKEWNEQFF; V: TRBV20-1; size: -; D: -
CDR3: CASSLAGGLYNEQFF; V: TRBV5-8; size: -; D: -
CDR3: CATSRRQGPSNQPQHF; V: TRBV15; size: few; D: TRBD1
CDR3: CASSLDGRRDQPQHF; V: TRBV5-1; size: -; D: -
CDR3: CASSAGLTEAFF; V: TRBV7-9; size: once; D: -
CDR3: CASSPHSGSNHNEQFF; V: TRBV11-1; size: -; D: TRBD2
CDR3: CASSEEGYQPQHF; V: TRBV2; size: -; D: -
CDR3: CAWNPTGGYEGSYGYTF; V: TRBV30; size: -; D: -
CDR3: CASSLALVPSYEQYF; V: TRBV11-2; size: -; D: -
CDR3: CASSLVGVPSKAFF; V: TRBV7-2; size: -; D: -
CDR3: CASSELGASYTF; V: TRBV6-1; size: -; D: -
CDR3: CASSLGSGDSYNEQFF; V: TRBV5-1; size: -; D: -
CDR3: CASRESSGNTIYF; V: TRBV7-9; size: -; D: -
CDR3: CASSQQGAGANVLTF; V: TRBV4-1; size: -; D: TRBD1
CDR3: CASSDRGQVTDTQYF; V: TRBV10-2; size: -; D: TRBD1
CDR3: CASSLGGQGDNQPQHF; V: TRBV7-9; size: -; D: TRBD1
CDR3: CASSSYRDGAYGYTF; V: TRBV5-4; size: -; D: -